The 20 T cell receptor beta chains presented below share a single source sample, sequenced in a study of siplizumab effects on memory and regulatory T cells. Repertoires were generated with immunoSEQ multiplex PCR, while TCRdb's copy carries only in-frame clones and drops some. The sample gives tens of thousands of clones, roughly 78% of which show up once; about 0.42% is in the top ten. Sequencing was carried out using memory CD4+ T cells sorted from blood. Receptor source: a human donor in good health.

J is TRBJ2-7 and V is TRBV30; 13 bases fit TRBD2. From germline, CDR1 is GTSNPN and CDR2 SVGIG (reference sequence). Trimming took 4 bases from V and 6 from J; bases not matched to a gene: 3. This CDR3 comprises 13 residues. The CDR3 is CAWKLAGGREQYF. The CDR3 DNA reads TGTGCCTGGAAACTAGCGGGGGGGCGCGAGCAGTACTTC.

The genes are TRBV5-4 and TRBJ2-1; 9 positions match TRBD2. Germline loops: CDR1 SGHNT, CDR2 YYREEE (reference sequence). This CDR3 spans 17 amino acids. V was clipped by 4 bases and J by 4 bases; unmatched bases: 12. The chain's CDR3 is CASSRGSGGTLYNEQFF. CDR3 coding DNA: TGTGCCAGCAGCCGGGGGAGCGGGGGGACCCTATACAATGAGCAGTTCTTC.

This chain joins TRBV5-4 and TRBJ1-1, with D tentatively TRBD1 (6 bases). CDR1 is SGHNT, CDR2 YYREEE, per germline (reference sequence). Trimming stripped 0 bases from V and 4 bases from J, with 10 bases between. The CDR3 spans 14 residues. The CDR3 DNA sequence: TGTGCCAGCAGCTTGGAACAGGGAGCCACTGAAGCTTTCTTT. Translation gives CASSLEQGATEAFF.

This clone was counted a single time. The V call is TRBV5-1, the J call TRBJ1-2; 7 nucleotides agree with TRBD1. The germline V gene has CDR1 SGHRS and CDR2 YFSETQ. The CDR3 covers 15 residues. With 1 base clipped from V and 4 bases from J, the junction kept 7 bases outside the gene matches. CDR3 bases: TGCGCCAGCAGCTTGCCCTCGGACAGGACCTATGGCTACACCTTC. Translation gives CASSLPSDRTYGYTF.

This rearrangement joins TRBV5-5 to TRBJ2-7; 9 bases fit TRBD2. CDR3 size: 14 residues. The V and J ends lost 4 bases and 4 bases, in that order; junction bases with no gene match: 6. Germline V lookup: CDR1 SGHKS, CDR2 YYEKEE (reference sequence). This CDR3 is CASSRERGAYEQYF. The CDR3 DNA reads as TGTGCCAGCAGCCGGGAGCGGGGGGCTTACGAGCAGTACTTC.

V usage is TRBV7-2 and J usage is TRBJ1-2, with a weak D call TRBD1 (5 bases). The CDR3 length is 15 residues. V lost 2 bases and J lost 6, with 16 bases in between. Germline V lookup: CDR1 SGHTA, CDR2 FQGNSA. The CDR3 protein is CASSLNPFGGDGYTF. As DNA, the CDR3 is TGTGCCAGCAGCTTAAATCCATTCGGAGGGGATGGCTACACCTTC.

This sequence joins TRBV2 and TRBJ2-3; D tentatively reads TRBD1 or TRBD2 (6 bases each). The CDR3 runs to 13 residues. Germline V CDR1 and CDR2: SNHLY, FYNNEI. The V end lost 7 bases, the J end lost 5 bases, and 13 bases lay between the germline ends. CDR3 protein: CASIRGHVDTQYF. CDR3 nucleotides: TGTGCCAGCATACGGGGGCATGTAGATACGCAGTATTTT. Looking up the rest from reference TRBV2 and TRBJ2-3 gives the full variable domain: EPEVTQTPSHQVTQMGQEVILRCVPISNHLYFYWYRQILGQKVEFLVSFYNNEISEKSEIFDDQFSVERPDGSNFTLKIRSTKLEDSAMYFCASIRGHVDTQYFGPGTRLTVL.

CDR3 sequence reads: CASSSLVRQGANTGELFF. The DNA of the CDR3 is TGTGCCAGCAGCTCCTTGGTAAGACAGGGAGCGAACACCGGGGAGCTGTTTTTT. This chain links TRBV5-6 with TRBJ2-2, with 7 bases matching TRBD1. Looked up from germline, CDR1 is SGHDT and CDR2 is YYEEEE. The CDR3 spans 18 residues. The trim removed 3 bases at V and 0 bases at J, leaving 11 bases unmatched.

V is TRBV6-5 and J is TRBJ1-6; 7 bases align to TRBD1. This CDR3 spans 14 amino acids. V lost 10 bases, J lost 6 bases, and 9 bases stayed unmatched. Looked up from germline, CDR1 is MNHEY and CDR2 is SVGAGI. The CDR3 sequence: CATGDSGINSPLHF. The CDR3 DNA sequence: TGTGCCACTGGGGACAGTGGGATTAATTCACCCCTCCACTTT.

This clone came up once. The J gene is TRBJ1-1, the V gene TRBV19; the match to TRBD1 covers 7 bases. Germline lookup yields CDR1 LNHDA and CDR2 SQIVND (reference sequence). The CDR3 totals 10 residues. Trimming removed 10 bases from V and 8 bases from J; junction bases left unmatched: 4. The CDR3 nucleotides read TGTGCCACTCGACAGGGAGAAGCTTTCTTT. It specifies CATRQGEAFF.

This sequence joins TRBV18 and TRBJ1-1; D is undetermined. Germline lookup yields CDR1 KGHSH and CDR2 LQKENI. The CDR3 is made up of 11 amino acids. V was cut by 2 bases and J by 6 bases, with 4 bases left in between. The CDR3 DNA reads as TGTGCCAGCTCACCAAGGTCTGAAGCTTTCTTT. It codes for CASSPRSEAFF.

The chain carries TRBV6-1 and TRBJ1-4, with D possibly TRBD1 on 6 matching bases. The CDR3 is made up of 15 amino acids. Trimming shortened V by 5 bases and J by 8 bases, and 18 bases separated the two germline ends. Germline CDR1 MNHNS, CDR2 SASEGT. The CDR3 here is CASSLGQGTGEKLFF. CDR3 nucleotide sequence: TGTGCCAGCAGTCTTGGTCAGGGGACGGGAGAAAAACTGTTTTTT.

This clone showed up just a few times. This chain links TRBV19 with TRBJ2-4; D uncertain. The CDR3 loop spans 13 amino acids. Per germline, CDR1 LNHDA and CDR2 SQIVND (reference sequence). V gave up 8 bases and J gave up 2 bases, with 10 bases separating them. The DNA of the CDR3 is TGTGCCAGTCGTCTGGGGACCAAAAACATTCAGTACTTC. Protein sequence: CASRLGTKNIQYF.

This clone is a singleton in its sample. The genes are TRBV20-1 and TRBJ1-2; a weak D match, TRBD1 (5 bases). This CDR3 region has 10 residues. Per germline, CDR1 DFQATT and CDR2 SNEGSKA (reference sequence). The CDR3 nucleotides are TGCAGCGCCTACGGGGGGACTCATACCTTC. Translation: CSAYGGTHTF.

This clone counts as medium-sized. This chain links TRBV7-6 with TRBJ1-1, with no clear D. CDR3 length: 15 residues. Trimming removed 5 bases from V and 1 base from J, with 14 bases in between. Germline V lookup: CDR1 SGHVS, CDR2 FNYEAQ. Here the CDR3 reads CASSRRTPPNTEAFF. The CDR3, as DNA: TGTGCCAGCAGCCGACGAACCCCTCCGAACACTGAAGCTTTCTTT. Variable domain in full (rest from reference TRBV7-6 and TRBJ1-1): GAGVSQSPRYKVTKRGQDVALRCDPISGHVSLYWYRQALGQGPEFLTYFNYEAQQDKSGLPNDRFSAERPEGSISTLTIQRTEQRDSAMYRCASSRRTPPNTEAFFGQGTRLTVV.

Points on this clone: Other DNA sequences in this sample translate to the same CDR3. CDR3 coding DNA: TGTGCCAGCTCACCAGGGACCAACACCGGGGAGCTGTTTTTT. Encoded protein: CASSPGTNTGELFF. V and J are TRBV18 and TRBJ2-2; D may match TRBD1 or TRBD2 (5 bases each). Germline values: CDR1 KGHSH, CDR2 LQKENI. The CDR3 sequence is 14 residues long. Deletions cut 2 bases from V and 2 bases from J, with 6 bases between.

On this clone: Other nucleotide sequences from this sample produce the same CDR3. The chain has TRBV18 and TRBJ1-1; D unclear. Trimming took 3 bases from V and 2 from J, leaving 7 bases between them. Per germline, CDR1 KGHSH and CDR2 LQKENI. The CDR3 contains 13 residues. In nucleotides, the CDR3 is TGTGCCAGCTCACCCCAGAAAAACACTGAAGCTTTCTTT. Amino acids: CASSPQKNTEAFF.

The chain links TRBV9 to TRBJ2-7; a possible D gene is TRBD2 (5 bases). V gave up 5 bases and J gave up 1 base, with 16 bases separating them. The germline V gene encodes CDR1 SGDLS and CDR2 YYNGEE. The CDR3 is 15 residues long. CDR3 sequence (DNA): TGTGCCAGCAGTCGCGGGCCAGGCCCTTCCTACGAGCAGTACTTC. Translating it yields CASSRGPGPSYEQYF.

This chain's CDR3 is CASRNPDSYEQYF. Written as DNA, the CDR3 is TGTGCCAGCAGAAATCCGGACTCCTACGAGCAGTACTTC. V and J are TRBV27 and TRBJ2-7; no clear D. This CDR3 comprises 13 residues. Trimming removed 6 bases at V and 0 bases at J, with 9 bases between. The V gene's germline CDR1 is MNHEY and CDR2 SMNVEV (reference sequence).

The V and J genes are TRBV5-1 and TRBJ2-3; a weak D match, TRBD2 (7 bases). Germline loops: CDR1 SGHRS, CDR2 YFSETQ. This CDR3 region has 17 residues. Trimming left V 0 bases short and J 5 bases short, with 19 bases between. The CDR3 loop reads CASSLAGGRNSGDTQYF. Written as DNA, the CDR3 is TGCGCCAGCAGCTTGGCGGGGGGCCGAAACTCCGGAGATACGCAGTATTTT. Variable domain in full (rest from reference TRBV5-1 and TRBJ2-3): KAGVTQTPRYLIKTRGQQVTLSCSPISGHRSVSWYQQTPGQGLQFLFEYFSETQRNKGNFPGRFSGRQFSNSRSEMNVSTLELGDSALYLCASSLAGGRNSGDTQYFGPGTRLTVL.